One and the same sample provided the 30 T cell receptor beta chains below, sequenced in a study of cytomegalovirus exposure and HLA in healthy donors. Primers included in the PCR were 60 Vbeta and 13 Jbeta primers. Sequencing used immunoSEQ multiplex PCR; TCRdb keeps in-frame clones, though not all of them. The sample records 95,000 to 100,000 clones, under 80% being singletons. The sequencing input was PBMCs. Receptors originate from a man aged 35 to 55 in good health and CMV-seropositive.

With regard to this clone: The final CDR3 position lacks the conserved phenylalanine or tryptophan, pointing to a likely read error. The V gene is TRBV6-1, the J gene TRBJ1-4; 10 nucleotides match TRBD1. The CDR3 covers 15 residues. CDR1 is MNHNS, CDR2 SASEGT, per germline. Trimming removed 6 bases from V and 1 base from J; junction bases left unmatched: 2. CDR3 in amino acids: CASSRDRGTNEKLFL. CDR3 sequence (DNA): TGTGCCAGCAGCCGGGACAGGGGAACTAATGAAAAACTGTTTCTT.

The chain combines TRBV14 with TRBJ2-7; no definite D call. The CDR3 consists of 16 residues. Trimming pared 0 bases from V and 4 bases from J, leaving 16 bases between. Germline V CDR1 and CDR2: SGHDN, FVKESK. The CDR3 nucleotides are TGTGCCAGCAGCCAAGATCACGTGGCAGTATCTTACGAGCAGTACTTC. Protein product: CASSQDHVAVSYEQYF.

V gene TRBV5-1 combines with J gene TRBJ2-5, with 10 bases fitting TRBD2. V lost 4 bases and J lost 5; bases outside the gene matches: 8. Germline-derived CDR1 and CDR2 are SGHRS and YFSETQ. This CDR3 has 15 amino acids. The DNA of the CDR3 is TGCGCCAGCAGCCCCGGACTAGCGGTGGGGGAGACCCAGTACTTC. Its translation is CASSPGLAVGETQYF.

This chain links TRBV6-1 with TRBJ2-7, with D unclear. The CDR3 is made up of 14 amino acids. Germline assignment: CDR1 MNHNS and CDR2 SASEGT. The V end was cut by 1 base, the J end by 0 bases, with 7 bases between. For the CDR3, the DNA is TGTGCCAGCAGTGAAGATGTCCGCTCCTACGAGCAGTACTTC. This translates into CASSEDVRSYEQYF.

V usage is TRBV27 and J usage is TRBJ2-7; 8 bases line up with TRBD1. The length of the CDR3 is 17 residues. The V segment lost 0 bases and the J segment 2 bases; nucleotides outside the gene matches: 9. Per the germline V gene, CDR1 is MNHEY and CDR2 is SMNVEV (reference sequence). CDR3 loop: CASSLSKSGQGPYEQYF. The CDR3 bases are TGTGCCAGCAGTTTATCGAAATCAGGACAGGGACCCTACGAGCAGTACTTC.

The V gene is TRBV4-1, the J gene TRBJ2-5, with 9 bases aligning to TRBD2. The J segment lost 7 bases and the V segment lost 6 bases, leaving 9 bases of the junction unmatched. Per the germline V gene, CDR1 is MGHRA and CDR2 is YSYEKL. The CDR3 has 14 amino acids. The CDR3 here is CASSGLAGQVTQYF. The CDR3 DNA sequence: TGCGCCAGCAGTGGGCTAGCGGGGCAGGTGACCCAGTACTTC.

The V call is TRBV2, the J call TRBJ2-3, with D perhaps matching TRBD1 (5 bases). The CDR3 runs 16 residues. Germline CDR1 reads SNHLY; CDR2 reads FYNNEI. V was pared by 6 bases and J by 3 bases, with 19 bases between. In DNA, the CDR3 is TGTGCCAGCAGGGGCTCAGGGCGTTCGAAGACAGATACGCAGTATTTT. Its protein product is CASRGSGRSKTDTQYF.

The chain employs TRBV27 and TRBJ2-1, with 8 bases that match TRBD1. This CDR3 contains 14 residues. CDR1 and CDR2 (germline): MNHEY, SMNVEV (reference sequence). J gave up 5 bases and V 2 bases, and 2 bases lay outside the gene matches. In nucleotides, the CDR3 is TGTGCCAGCAGTTTACAGGGGGCGGACAATGAGCAGTTCTTC. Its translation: CASSLQGADNEQFF.

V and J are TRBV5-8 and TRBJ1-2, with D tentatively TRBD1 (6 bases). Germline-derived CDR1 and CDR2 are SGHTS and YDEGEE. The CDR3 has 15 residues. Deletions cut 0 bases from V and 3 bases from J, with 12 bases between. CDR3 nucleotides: TGTGCCAGCAGCTTGGATCTACAGGGCTACTATGGCTACACCTTC. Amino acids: CASSLDLQGYYGYTF.

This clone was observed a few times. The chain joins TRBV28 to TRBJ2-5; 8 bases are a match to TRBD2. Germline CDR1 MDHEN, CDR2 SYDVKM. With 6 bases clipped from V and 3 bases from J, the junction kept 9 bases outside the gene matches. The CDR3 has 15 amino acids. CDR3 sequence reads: CASSLQRERKETQYF. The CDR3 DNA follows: TGTGCCAGCAGCCTCCAGCGGGAGAGAAAAGAGACCCAGTACTTC.

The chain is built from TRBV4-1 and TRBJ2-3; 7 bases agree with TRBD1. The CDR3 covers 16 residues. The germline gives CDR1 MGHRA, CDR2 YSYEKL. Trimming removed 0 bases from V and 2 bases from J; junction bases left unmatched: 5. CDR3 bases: TGCGCCAGCAGCCAAGAGGGACAGTCTTACACAGATACGCAGTATTTT. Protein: CASSQEGQSYTDTQYF.

CDR3 in DNA: TGCGCCAGCAGCCACGGGCGGGGGCGGGGTTGGGGTGATACGCAGTATTTT. It translates to CASSHGRGRGWGDTQYF. The rearrangement links TRBV4-1 to TRBJ2-3; D possibly corresponds to TRBD2 (7 bases). The CDR3 has 17 residues. Trimming left V 3 bases short and J 6 bases short, with 22 bases between. CDR1 and CDR2 from the germline V gene are MGHRA and YSYEKL.

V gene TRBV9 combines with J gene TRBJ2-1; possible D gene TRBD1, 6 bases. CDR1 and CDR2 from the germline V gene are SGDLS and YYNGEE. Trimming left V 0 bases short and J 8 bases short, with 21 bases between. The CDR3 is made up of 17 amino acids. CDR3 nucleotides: TGTGCCAGCAGCGTAGATTTCAGGGGCCCTAGGGCAGATGAGCAGTTCTTC. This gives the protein CASSVDFRGPRADEQFF.

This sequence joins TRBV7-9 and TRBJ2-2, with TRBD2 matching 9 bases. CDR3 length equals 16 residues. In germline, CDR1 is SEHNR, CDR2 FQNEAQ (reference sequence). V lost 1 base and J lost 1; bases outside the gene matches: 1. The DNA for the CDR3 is TGTGCCAGCAGCTTAGGACTAGCGGTGAACACCGGGGAGCTGTTTTTT. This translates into CASSLGLAVNTGELFF.

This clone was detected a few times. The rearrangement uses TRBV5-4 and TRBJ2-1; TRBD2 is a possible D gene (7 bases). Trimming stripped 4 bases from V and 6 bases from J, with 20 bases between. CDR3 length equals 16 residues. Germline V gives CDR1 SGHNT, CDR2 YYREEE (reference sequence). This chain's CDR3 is CASSRGGGGAANEQFF. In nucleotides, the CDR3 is TGTGCCAGCAGCCGGGGCGGGGGCGGAGCCGCCAATGAGCAGTTCTTC.

CDR3 loop: CASSPRDYGGGEQYF. Written as DNA, the CDR3 is TGTGCCAGCAGCCCCCGGGATTACGGGGGAGGAGAGCAGTACTTC. The V and J genes are TRBV7-9 and TRBJ2-7; TRBD2 is a possible D gene (6 bases). The V end lost 5 bases, the J end lost 7 bases, and 21 bases lay between the germline ends. The V gene's germline CDR1 is SEHNR and CDR2 FQNEAQ (reference sequence). The CDR3 has 15 residues.

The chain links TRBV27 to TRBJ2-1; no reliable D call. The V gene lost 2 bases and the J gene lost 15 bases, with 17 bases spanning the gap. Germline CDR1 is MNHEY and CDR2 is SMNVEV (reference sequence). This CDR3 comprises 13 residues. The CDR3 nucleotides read TGTGCCAGCAGTTTAGCTCCCGACATATTTCCGTTCTTC. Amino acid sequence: CASSLAPDIFPFF.

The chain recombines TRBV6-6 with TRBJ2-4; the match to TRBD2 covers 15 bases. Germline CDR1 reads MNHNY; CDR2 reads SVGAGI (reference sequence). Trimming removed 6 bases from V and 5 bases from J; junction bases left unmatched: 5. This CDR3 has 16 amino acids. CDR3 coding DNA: TGTGCCAGCAGAGGACTAGCGGGGGGGCCGGAAAACATTCAGTACTTC. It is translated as CASRGLAGGPENIQYF.

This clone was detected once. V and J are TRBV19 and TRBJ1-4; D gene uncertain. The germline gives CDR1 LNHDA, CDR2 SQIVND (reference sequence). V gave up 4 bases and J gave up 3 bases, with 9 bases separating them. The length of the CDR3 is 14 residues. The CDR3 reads CASSNRGANEKLFF. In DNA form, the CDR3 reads TGTGCCAGTAGTAATCGAGGAGCTAATGAAAAACTGTTTTTT.

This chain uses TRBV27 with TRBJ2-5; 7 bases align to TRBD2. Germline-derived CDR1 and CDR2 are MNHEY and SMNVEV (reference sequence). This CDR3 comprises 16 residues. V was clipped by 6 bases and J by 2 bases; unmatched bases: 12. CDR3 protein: CASSPRLPSGQETQYF. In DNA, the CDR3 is TGTGCCAGCAGCCCCCGCTTGCCTAGCGGACAAGAGACCCAGTACTTC.

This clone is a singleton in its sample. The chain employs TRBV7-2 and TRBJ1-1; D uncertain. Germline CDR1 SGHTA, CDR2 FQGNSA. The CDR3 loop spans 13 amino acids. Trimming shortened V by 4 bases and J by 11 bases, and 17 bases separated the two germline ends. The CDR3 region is CASSSQSGGWAFF. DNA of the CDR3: TGTGCCAGCAGCTCCCAATCGGGTGGTTGGGCTTTCTTT.

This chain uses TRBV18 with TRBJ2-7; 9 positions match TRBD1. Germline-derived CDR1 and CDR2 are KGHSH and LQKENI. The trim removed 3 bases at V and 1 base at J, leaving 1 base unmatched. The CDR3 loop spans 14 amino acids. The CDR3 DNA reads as TGTGCCAGCTCACCGGGGACAGGGTCCTACGAGCAGTACTTC. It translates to CASSPGTGSYEQYF.

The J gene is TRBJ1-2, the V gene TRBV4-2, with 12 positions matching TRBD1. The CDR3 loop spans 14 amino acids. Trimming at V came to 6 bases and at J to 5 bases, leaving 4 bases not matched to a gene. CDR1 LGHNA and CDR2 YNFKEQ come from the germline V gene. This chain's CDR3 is CASSPGQGAYGYTF. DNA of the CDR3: TGTGCCAGCAGTCCGGGACAGGGGGCTTATGGCTACACCTTC.

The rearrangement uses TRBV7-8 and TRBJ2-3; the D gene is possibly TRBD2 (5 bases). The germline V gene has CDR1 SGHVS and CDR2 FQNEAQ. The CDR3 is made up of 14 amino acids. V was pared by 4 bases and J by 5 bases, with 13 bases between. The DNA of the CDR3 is TGTGCCAGCAGCTACCGAGGCGAGGGAGATACGCAGTATTTT. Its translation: CASSYRGEGDTQYF.

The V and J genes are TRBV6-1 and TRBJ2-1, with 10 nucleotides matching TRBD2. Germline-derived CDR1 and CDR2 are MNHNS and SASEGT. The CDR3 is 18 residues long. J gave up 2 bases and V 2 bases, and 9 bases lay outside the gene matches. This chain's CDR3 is CASSEPAGGPLPYNEQFF. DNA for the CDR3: TGTGCCAGCAGTGAACCAGCGGGAGGGCCTCTTCCCTACAATGAGCAGTTCTTC.

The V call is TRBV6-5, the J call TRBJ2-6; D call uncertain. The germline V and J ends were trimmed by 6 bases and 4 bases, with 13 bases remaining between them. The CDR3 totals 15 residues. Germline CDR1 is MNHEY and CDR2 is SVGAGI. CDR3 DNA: TGTGCCAGCAGACCACGAGGCTCCGGGGCCAACGTCCTGACTTTC. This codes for CASRPRGSGANVLTF.

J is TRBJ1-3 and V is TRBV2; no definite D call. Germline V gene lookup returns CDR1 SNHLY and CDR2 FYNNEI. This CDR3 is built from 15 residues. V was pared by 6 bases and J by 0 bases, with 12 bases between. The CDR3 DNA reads TGTGCCAGCAGACCCAGAACAGACTCTGGAAACACCATATATTTT. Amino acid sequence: CASRPRTDSGNTIYF.

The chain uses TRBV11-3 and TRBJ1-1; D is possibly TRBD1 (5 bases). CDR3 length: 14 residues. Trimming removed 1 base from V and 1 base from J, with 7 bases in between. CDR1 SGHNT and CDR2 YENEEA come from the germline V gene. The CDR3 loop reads CASSLGGGNTEAFF. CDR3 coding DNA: TGTGCCAGCAGCTTAGGGGGCGGGAACACTGAAGCTTTCTTT.

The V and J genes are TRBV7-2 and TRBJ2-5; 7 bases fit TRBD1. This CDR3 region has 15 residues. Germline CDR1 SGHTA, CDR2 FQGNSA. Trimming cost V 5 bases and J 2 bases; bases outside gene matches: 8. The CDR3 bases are TGTGCCAGCAGCACACCTCCGGGACAGCAAGAGACCCAGTACTTC. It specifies CASSTPPGQQETQYF.

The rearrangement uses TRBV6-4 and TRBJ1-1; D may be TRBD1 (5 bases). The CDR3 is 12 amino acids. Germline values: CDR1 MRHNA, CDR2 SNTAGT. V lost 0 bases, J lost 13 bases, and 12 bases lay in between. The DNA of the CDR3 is TGTGCCAGCAGTGACTCTGGGGGGGTAGTTTTCTTT. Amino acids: CASSDSGGVVFF.